This T cell receptor beta chain was captured in a study of cytomegalovirus exposure and HLA in healthy donors (dated by TCRdb to 2016 to 2017). With respect to the entire study: According to an earlier analysis of 450 to 650 of the donors, some 170 million T cells yielded some 110 million unique TCR beta sequences and 276 Gb of sequence data. Approximately 300 gigabases of sequencing data and 70 million to 95 million unique TCR sequences made up an early release that covered several hundred HLA-typed donors. Of the 300 to 500 genotyped donors, 70% to 90% were placed in the genetic ancestry cluster associated with self-reported Caucasian donors. The study was designed to test whether signatures of past pathogen exposure could be identified by cataloging public T cell receptors. The T cell repertoires of several hundred subjects were profiled by immunosequencing and related to cytomegalovirus serostatus. Along with the roughly 700-subject first cohort, a separate validation cohort of around 110 different subjects was used. The study combined high-throughput TCR immunosequencing, statistical association of individual TCRs with disease status, and machine learning to predict cytomegalovirus infection status. In a later analysis, previously published TCR beta repertoires from several hundred donors were re-analyzed and high-resolution HLA genotyping was added so that TCR occurrence patterns could be studied. In the later analysis, no new phenotypic data were used to find candidate immune exposures; instead, reliance was placed on TCR beta sequences and their occurrence across donors. An earlier analysis of some 500 of the donors applied high-throughput TCR beta sequencing to assess whether each TCR beta V gene segment acted as functional or pseudogenic. Donor age, sex, ethnicity and CMV serostatus were compiled alongside the repertoire data. In a later genetic analysis, genome-wide SNP genotypes for 398 of the 666 donors were used, and that subset was treated as a discovery cohort. Every repertoire in the discovery cohort had been generated on one and the same sequencing platform. HLA typing included class I and class II loci at four-digit resolution. The number of donors typed differed by locus, with 629-630 for A, B, C, DRB1 and DQB1, roughly 520 for DQA1, about 610 for DPA1, and roughly 450 for DPB1. A handful of DR-DQ haplotypes were handled as single units for association and clustering because linkage in the cohort was strong. Among 398 genotyped donors of the cohort, an average of 235,054 unique TCR beta nucleotide sequences were sequenced per donor, roughly 20% of them non-productive.

As regards this clone: Its specific antigen is unknown. The input lacks base qualities; no much larger clone sits a single base away.

Trimming accounts for 4 bases at V and 6 bases at J, while the number of junction bases matched to no gene is 4. From the cysteine up to the phenylalanine, the CDR3 has a length of 14 residues. CDR3 DNA only is kept here, 42 bases in frame from base 1. Taken from the germline V gene, the CDR1 and CDR2 loops are MNHNS and SASEGT. Study-level results and caveats: In a later analysis, over 15,000 TCR beta sequences were associated with specific HLA alleles at a false discovery rate of 0.05. Compared with equally common non-associated chains, HLA-associated TCR beta chains in a later analysis were more clonally expanded and had lower generation probabilities. Because counts were too low, some 17 rarely observed V segments, including chromosome 9 orphons, were left out of the earlier analysis of 587 of the donors. CMV serostatus was the only immune exposure information available for the cohort. A group of highly shared sequence variants was considered likely to be a technical artifact of the sequencing pipeline. In a later analysis, most CMV-associated TCR beta chains were found to appear HLA-restricted, with HLA associations seemingly driven largely by CMV exposure. The authors suggested that the approach could potentially be generalized to other disease states and immunological phenotypes. A few of the identified cytomegalovirus-associated TCR beta chains were confirmed in vitro to be specific for cytomegalovirus antigens. Some IMGT-functional V segments, including TRBV6-2 and TRBV6-3, could not be distinguished by the 87-base-pair reads and were therefore excluded. V-gene and J-gene trimming of TCR beta chains was associated with a missense DCLRE1C variant in a later genetic analysis, and the association was replicated in an independent cohort. Across donors, most TCR sequences were observed very rarely, whereas some public TCRs were present in many individuals. A further reported finding was that TCR beta sequences accurately predicted the HLA-A and HLA-B alleles for most subjects in the first cohort. A later analysis reported that several top co-occurrence clusters appeared linked to parvovirus B19, influenza, CMV and Epstein-Barr virus. According to a later analysis, TCR association rates differed among HLA loci, with DRB1 alleles showing the most associated TCRs and HLA-C alleles showing the fewest. An earlier analysis of approximately 590 of the donors showed that most TCR beta V segments appeared in productive rearrangements either about 87% or about 30% of the time, which broadly matched IMGT annotations. The classifier was reported to diagnose cytomegalovirus status with high specificity and sensitivity in both the original and validation cohorts. In this cohort, only TCR beta chains were sequenced, and detectable features were limited by the absence of alpha or paired-chain data. Sequencing depth was assumed to be roughly uniform across donors in the presence/absence analyses, though that assumption may not hold. In the study, approximately 160 TCR beta chains were listed as associated with cytomegalovirus. Because HLA typing was missing for some donors at each locus, association tests included only the typed subset. Compared with the 666-donor mean, donors in an Asian-associated ancestry cluster had fewer N-insertions in productive TCRs, according to a later genetic analysis. Linkage disequilibrium might explain the correlated functional status among segregating V segments, but an unknown experimental factor could not be excluded. Strong co-occurrence of HLA alleles, especially DR and DQ, made assigning TCR associations to individual alleles difficult.

The cohort consisted of hundreds of healthy bone marrow donors. At the time of sampling, every cohort member was nominally healthy, though immune exposures that went unrecorded were likely present. The donor tested CMV seronegative and was one of the 352 seronegative cohort members. Each donor provided a peripheral blood sample, and peripheral blood mononuclear cells were used for TCR beta sequencing. The Qiagen DNeasy Blood Extraction Kit was used to extract genomic DNA from the blood cell samples. The method was the immunoSEQ multiplex PCR assay. For the multiplex PCR, a mixture combining 60 forward primers for TCR Vbeta segments and 13 reverse primers for TCR Jbeta segments was used. The CDR3 region of rearranged TCR beta genes was amplified from genomic DNA with a multiplex PCR assay. The Illumina HiSeq System was used to sequence the amplified TCR beta libraries as 87-base-pair reads. The study's own analysis went as follows. A later analysis counted some 74 million unique TCR beta chains across the 650 to 800 repertoires, and around 12 million of these chains were shared by at least two donors. To remove PCR and sequencing errors, raw reads were error-corrected and collapsed into unique sequences using a nearest-neighbor algorithm that merged closely related sequences. To assign V, D and J gene segments, CDR3 sequences were aligned to IMGT reference sequences. Each retained sequence needed at least a six-nucleotide match to both a V gene segment and a J gene segment. A rearrangement was called productive if the CDR3 had no stop codons and remained in frame with V and J, and every other rearrangement was called non-productive. Following IMGT convention, CDR3 was defined as the stretch from the second conserved V-encoded cysteine up to the conserved J-encoded phenylalanine. In an earlier analysis of roughly 580 of the donors, sequences lacking an unambiguous match to a single V gene segment were excluded. In an earlier analysis of almost 600 of the donors, a V segment was called functional when productive rearrangements were above 56.7%, and segregating when the standard deviation between donors exceeded 5%. To diagnose cytomegalovirus status from the catalog of TCR beta chain sequences, a statistical classification framework was built. V and J gene assignment, in a later analysis, came from comparing TCR nucleotide sequences with IMGT/GENE-DB human TR gene sequences. Using the TCRdist pipeline, a later analysis assigned CDR3 sequences along with most-parsimonious VDJ recombination scenarios. In a later analysis, every TCR beta chain was defined by the combination of its CDR3 amino acid sequence and its V-gene family, and reads without a unique V-gene family were dropped. In a later analysis, some 600 highly shared, low-generation-probability nucleotide sequences were removed to address suspected cross-contamination and a sequencing artifact. For each public chain, a later analysis derived a clonal expansion index from normalized ranks of inferred template counts within each repertoire. Generation probabilities in a later analysis came from a VDJ recombination model fitted to out-of-frame rearrangements, and those results were checked against IGoR. In a later analysis, TCR-TCR, TCR-HLA and TCR-CMV co-occurrence was scored with hypergeometric tests, and a repertoire-size bias correction was applied to TCR pairs. To estimate false discovery rates, a later analysis permuted the HLA or CMV assignments 20 times. In a later analysis, co-occurring TCRs were grouped with DBSCAN, and TCRdist sequence similarity was added when clustering was performed within HLA-allele-positive subsets. For co-occurrence clustering, repertoires with fewer than 30,000 or more than 120,000 public chains were excluded, along with roughly 5 repertoires with anomalous nucleotide sharing. TCRdb re-hosts the immuneACCESS table, in-frame sequences only. Its copies lack some clones; in the studies checked, an unresolved V gene accounts for under half of them, and the cause for the rest is not known. That table gives V, J and clone size, and the DNA gave D and trimming. This sample comprises 150,000 to 200,000 clones, about 69% of them detected only once. The ten biggest clones cover about 3% of the sample.

Material for sequencing was PBMCs. The clonotype was recovered from a male donor in good health and CMV-seronegative. The chain is made from TRBV6-1 and TRBJ1-5, and TRBD1 matches 9 of the central bases. DNA sequence: TGTGCCAGCAGTGGGGACAGGGTGCGTCAGCCCCAGCATTTT. Its protein product is CASSGDRVRQPQHF.